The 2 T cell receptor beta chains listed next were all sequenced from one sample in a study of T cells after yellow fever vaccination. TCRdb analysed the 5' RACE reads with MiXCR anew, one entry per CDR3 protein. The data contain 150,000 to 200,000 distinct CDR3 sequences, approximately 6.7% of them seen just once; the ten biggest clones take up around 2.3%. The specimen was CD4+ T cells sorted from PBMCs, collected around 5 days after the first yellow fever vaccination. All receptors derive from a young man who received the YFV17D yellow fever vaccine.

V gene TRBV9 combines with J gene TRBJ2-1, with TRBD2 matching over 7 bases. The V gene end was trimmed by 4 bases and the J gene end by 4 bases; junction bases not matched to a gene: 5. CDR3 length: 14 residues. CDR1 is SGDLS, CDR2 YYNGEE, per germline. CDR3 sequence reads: CASSPLGGYNEQFF. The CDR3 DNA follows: TGTGCCAGCAGCCCCTTGGGAGGGTACAATGAGCAGTTCTTC.

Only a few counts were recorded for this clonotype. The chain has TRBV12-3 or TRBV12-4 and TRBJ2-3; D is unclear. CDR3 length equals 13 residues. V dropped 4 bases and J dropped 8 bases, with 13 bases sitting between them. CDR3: CASSSTRPGTQYF. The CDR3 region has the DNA TGTGCCAGCAGTTCAACCAGGCCGGGTACGCAGTATTTT.